The rows below give T cell receptor beta chains drawn from one sample of a study of cytomegalovirus exposure and HLA in healthy donors. Method: immunoSEQ multiplex PCR; TCRdb's copy keeps in-frame clones and lacks some. This table has about 63,000 clones, about 90% appearing once. Input material: PBMCs. The source of these receptors is a woman aged 18-29 years in good health and CMV-seronegative. CDR3s include the opening cysteine and the closing phenylalanine or tryptophan. The D gene is left open where the match is weak. Only part of the rows carry a size: once, few, many, or a class if the clone is expanded.

abundance,v_gene,d_gene,j_gene,CDR3nt,CDR3aa
-,TRBV30,-,TRBJ2-1,TGTGCCTGCAATAACCCACGAGCTAGCGTTTGGGAGCAGTTCTTC,CACNNPRASVWEQFF
-,TRBV9,TRBD1,TRBJ2-3,TGTGCCAGCAGCGCCAAAATGACAGGGGGCCGTTTGGATACGCAGTATTTT,CASSAKMTGGRLDTQYF
-,TRBV5-4,-,TRBJ1-3,TGTGCCAGCAGCCATGAGACAGGCAGAAACACCATATATTTT,CASSHETGRNTIYF
-,TRBV20-1,-,TRBJ2-3,TGCAGTGCTGGAGGGTTGGCTACGCAGTATTTT,CSAGGLATQYF
-,TRBV29-1,TRBD1,TRBJ1-2,TGCAGCGTCTCGACAGGGTTAGATGGCTACACCTTC,CSVSTGLDGYTF
once,TRBV28,-,TRBJ2-5,TGTGCCAGCAGTTTAGGAGGGAAACGGGAGACCCAGTACTTC,CASSLGGKRETQYF
-,TRBV19,-,TRBJ1-3,TGTGCCAGTAGTGGCGGGGGGCCTGGAAACACCATATATTTT,CASSGGGPGNTIYF
-,TRBV7-9,TRBD1,TRBJ2-5,TGTGCCAGCAGCCCCCAGACAGGGCCTTTGTTTGAGACCCAGTACTTC,CASSPQTGPLFETQYF
-,TRBV27,TRBD1,TRBJ2-7,TGTGCCAGCAGTTCACGGACAGGCCCACCTTACTACGAGCAGTACTTC,CASSSRTGPPYYEQYF
-,TRBV7-2,-,TRBJ2-5,TGTGCCAGCAGCCCATCGGGGTCCACGGAGACCCAGTACTTC,CASSPSGSTETQYF
-,TRBV18,TRBD1,TRBJ1-1,TGTGCCAGCTCGAATCGACAGGGAGGTTCTAACACTGAAGCTTTCTTT,CASSNRQGGSNTEAFF
-,TRBV7-2,-,TRBJ2-3,TGTGCCAGCAGCCCCAGGCTAGCGTTGACAGATACGCAGTATTTT,CASSPRLALTDTQYF
-,TRBV4-1,TRBD1,TRBJ2-7,TGCGCCAGCAGCCAACAGAACGTCCGGGCAGGGGGCCGCGAGCAGTACTTC,CASSQQNVRAGGREQYF